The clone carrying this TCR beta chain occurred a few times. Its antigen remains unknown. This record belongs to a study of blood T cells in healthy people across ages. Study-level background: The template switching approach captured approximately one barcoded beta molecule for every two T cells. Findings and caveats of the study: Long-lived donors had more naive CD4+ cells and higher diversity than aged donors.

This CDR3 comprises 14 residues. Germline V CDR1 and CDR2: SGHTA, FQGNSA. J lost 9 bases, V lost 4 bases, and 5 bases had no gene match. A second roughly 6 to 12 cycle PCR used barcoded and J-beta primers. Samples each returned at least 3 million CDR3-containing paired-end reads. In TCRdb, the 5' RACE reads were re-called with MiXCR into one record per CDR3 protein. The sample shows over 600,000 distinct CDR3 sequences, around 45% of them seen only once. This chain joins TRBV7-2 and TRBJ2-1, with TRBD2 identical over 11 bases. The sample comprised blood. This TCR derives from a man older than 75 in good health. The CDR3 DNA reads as TGTGCCAGCAGCTCCACTAGCGGGAGAGCTGAGCAGTTCTTC. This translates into CASSSTSGRAEQFF.